This T cell receptor (beta chain) was sequenced for a study of siplizumab effects on memory and regulatory T cells. Overall study findings and caveats: The naive T cell population seemed more diverse than memory cells and seemed a major contributor to the alloresponse. Significant reduction of alloreactive sequences traceable to unstimulated CD4+ memory cells was observed with siplizumab.

Here immunoSEQ multiplex PCR was the method, and the copy in TCRdb shows in-frame clones only, minus some. The sample has around 18,000 clones, under 55% seen once. Coculturing of the mixed lymphocyte reaction cells was performed at 37°C for more than 5 days. The labelling of responder PBMCs with CFSE and of stimulator PBMCs with Violet Dye preceded their 1:1 mixing. Germline loops: CDR1 SEHNR, CDR2 FQNEAQ (reference sequence). This CDR3 has 16 amino acids. With 5 bases removed from V and 4 bases from J, the gap between germline ends came to 18 bases. As concerns this clone: Its antigen is not identified.

The chain combines TRBV7-9 with TRBJ1-3; D is perhaps TRBD1 (5 bases). This receptor was obtained from a human donor in good health; the cells came from an allogeneic mixed lymphocyte reaction. The sample was CFSE-low (dividing) CD4+ T cells sorted from an allogeneic mixed lymphocyte reaction. This chain's CDR3 is CASSPRPAGPGNTIYF. For the CDR3, the DNA is TGTGCCAGCAGCCCCCGACCCGCAGGGCCCGGAAACACCATATATTTT.